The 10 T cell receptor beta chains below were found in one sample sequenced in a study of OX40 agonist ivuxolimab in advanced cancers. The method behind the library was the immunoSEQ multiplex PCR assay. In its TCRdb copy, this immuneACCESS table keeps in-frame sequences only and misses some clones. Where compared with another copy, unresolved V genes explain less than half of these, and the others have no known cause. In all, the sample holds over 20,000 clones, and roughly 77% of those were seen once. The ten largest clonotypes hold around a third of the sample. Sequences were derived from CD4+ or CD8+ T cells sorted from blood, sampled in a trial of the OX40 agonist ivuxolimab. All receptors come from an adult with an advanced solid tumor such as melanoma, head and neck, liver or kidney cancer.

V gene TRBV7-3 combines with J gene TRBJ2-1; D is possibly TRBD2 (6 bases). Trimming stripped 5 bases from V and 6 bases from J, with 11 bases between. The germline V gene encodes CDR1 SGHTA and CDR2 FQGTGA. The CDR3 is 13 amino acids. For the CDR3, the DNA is TGTGCCAGCAGCCGCGGGACCGGCAATGAGCAGTTCTTC. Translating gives CASSRGTGNEQFF.

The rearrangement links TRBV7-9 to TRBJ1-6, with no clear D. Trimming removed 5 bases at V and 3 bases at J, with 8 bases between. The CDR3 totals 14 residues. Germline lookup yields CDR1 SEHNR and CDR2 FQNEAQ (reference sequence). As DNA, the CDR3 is TGTGCCAGCAGCCCTCCTGTCTATAATTCACCCCTCCACTTT. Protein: CASSPPVYNSPLHF.

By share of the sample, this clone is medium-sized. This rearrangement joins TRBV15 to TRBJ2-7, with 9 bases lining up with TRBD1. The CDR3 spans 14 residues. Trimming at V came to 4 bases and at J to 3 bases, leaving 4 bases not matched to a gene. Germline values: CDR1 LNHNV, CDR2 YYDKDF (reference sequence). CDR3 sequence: CATSTGTGFYEQYF. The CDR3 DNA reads TGTGCCACCAGCACGGGGACAGGGTTCTACGAGCAGTACTTC.

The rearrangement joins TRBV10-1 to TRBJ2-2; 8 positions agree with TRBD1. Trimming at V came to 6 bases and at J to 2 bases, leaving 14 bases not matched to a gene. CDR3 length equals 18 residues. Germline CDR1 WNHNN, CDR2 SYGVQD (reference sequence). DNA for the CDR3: TGCGCCAGCAGCGCCCCTCGGACAGGGAGGTTCAACACCGGGGAGCTGTTTTTT. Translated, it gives CASSAPRTGRFNTGELFF.

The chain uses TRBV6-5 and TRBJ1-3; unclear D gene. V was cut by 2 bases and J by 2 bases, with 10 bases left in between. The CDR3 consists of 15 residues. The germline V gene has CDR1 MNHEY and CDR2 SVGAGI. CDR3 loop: CASSYDNSPGNTIYF. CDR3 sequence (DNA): TGTGCCAGCAGTTACGATAACAGCCCTGGAAACACCATATATTTT.

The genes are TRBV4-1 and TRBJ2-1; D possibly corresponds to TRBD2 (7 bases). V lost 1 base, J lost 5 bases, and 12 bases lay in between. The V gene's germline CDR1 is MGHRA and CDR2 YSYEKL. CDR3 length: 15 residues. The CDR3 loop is CASSQGAGAHNEQFF. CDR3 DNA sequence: TGCGCCAGCAGCCAAGGCGCGGGGGCTCACAATGAGCAGTTCTTC.

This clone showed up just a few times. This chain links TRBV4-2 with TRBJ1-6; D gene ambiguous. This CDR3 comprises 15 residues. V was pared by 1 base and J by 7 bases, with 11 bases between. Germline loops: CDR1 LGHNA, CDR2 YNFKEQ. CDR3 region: CASSQVPEINSPLHF. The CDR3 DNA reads TGTGCCAGCAGCCAAGTTCCAGAAATCAATTCACCCCTCCACTTT.

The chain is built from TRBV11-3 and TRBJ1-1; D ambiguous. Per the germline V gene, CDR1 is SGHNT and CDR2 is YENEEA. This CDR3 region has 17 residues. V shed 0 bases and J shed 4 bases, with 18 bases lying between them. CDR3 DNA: TGTGCCAGCAGCTTAGATCCTTTGACAAGGGAAATCACTGAAGCTTTCTTT. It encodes CASSLDPLTREITEAFF. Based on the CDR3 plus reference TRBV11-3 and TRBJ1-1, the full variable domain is EAGVVQSPRYKIIEKKQPVAFWCNPISGHNTLYWYLQNLGQGPELLIRYENEEAVDDSQLPKDRFSAERLKGVDSTLKIQPAELGDSAVYLCASSLDPLTREITEAFFGQGTRLTVV.

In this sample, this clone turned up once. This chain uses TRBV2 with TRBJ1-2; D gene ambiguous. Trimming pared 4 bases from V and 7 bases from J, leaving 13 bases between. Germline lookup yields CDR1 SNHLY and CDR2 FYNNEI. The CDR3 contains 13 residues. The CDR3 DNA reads TGTGCCAGCAGTGTCGGTGAATTTTCTGGCTACACCTTC. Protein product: CASSVGEFSGYTF.

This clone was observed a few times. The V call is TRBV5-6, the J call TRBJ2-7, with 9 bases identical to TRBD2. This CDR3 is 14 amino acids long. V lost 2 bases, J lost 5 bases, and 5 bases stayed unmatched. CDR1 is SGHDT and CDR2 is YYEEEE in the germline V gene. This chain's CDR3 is CASSFGTSIHEQYF. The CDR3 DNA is TGTGCCAGCAGCTTCGGGACTAGCATCCACGAGCAGTACTTC. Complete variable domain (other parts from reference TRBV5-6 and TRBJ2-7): DAGVTQSPTHLIKTRGQQVTLRCSPKSGHDTVSWYQQALGQGPQFIFQYYEEEERQRGNFPDRFSGHQFPNYSSELNVNALLLGDSALYLCASSFGTSIHEQYFGPGTRLTVT.